The rows below give T cell receptor beta chains drawn from one sample of a study of T cells in Graves' hyperthyroidism and ophthalmopathy. TCRdb used MiXCR to reprocess the multiplex PCR reads, holding one entry per CDR3 protein. The repertoire holds 300,000 or so distinct CDR3 sequences, roughly 20% seen once, with under 55% in the top ten. Input material: blood. These receptors were obtained from a woman between 50 and 59 years old with Graves' hyperthyroidism. Each CDR3 is given with its conserved first and last residue. A D gene is named only where the DNA matches it firmly. Some rows mark clone size as missing; the rest say once, few, many or name a class of expanded clone.

>TRBD1|TRBJ1-4|few|TRBV3-1
TGTGCCAGCAGCCAACCCGGGACAGCTTTTGAAAAACTGTTTTTT
CASSQPGTAFEKLFF
>TRBD2|TRBJ2-1|NA|TRBV7-8
TGTGCCAGCAGCTTAGAACTAGCGGGGTTCTACAATGAGCAGTTCTTC
CASSLELAGFYNEQFF
>NA|TRBJ1-2|NA|TRBV10-3
TGTGCCATCAGTCCGAGACTGGGGGATGGCTACACCTTC
CAISPRLGDGYTF
>NA|TRBJ2-1|NA|TRBV5-4
TGTGCCAGCAGCTTTGGCGGGACATCGGCCCGCAATGAGCAGTTCTTC
CASSFGGTSARNEQFF
>NA|TRBJ1-5|NA|TRBV6-1
TGTGCCAGCTCCCCCACAGGGCACCAGCCCCAGCATTTT
CASSPTGHQPQHF
>NA|TRBJ1-1|NA|TRBV6-6
TGTGCCAGCAGTTACTCATCAAGGGCTTGGACTGAAGCTTTCTTT
CASSYSSRAWTEAFF
>TRBD1|TRBJ2-4|NA|TRBV7-3
TGTGCCAGCAGCTGGGGACAGGGACCAAACATTCAGTACTTC
CASSWGQGPNIQYF
>TRBD1|TRBJ1-1|many|TRBV20-1
TGCAGTGCTAAGGGTACAATCTTCAATCACAGGGGCACTGAAGCTTTCTTT
CSAKGTIFNHRGTEAFF
>TRBD2|TRBJ2-3|NA|TRBV24-1
TGTGCCACCAGTAGCGGGGAGGGCACAGATACGCAGTATTTT
CATSSGEGTDTQYF
>TRBD1|TRBJ1-1|many|TRBV19
TGTGCCATCGGGACAGGGAGAGGTGAAGCTTTCTTT
CAIGTGRGEAFF
>TRBD2|TRBJ2-5|few|TRBV12-3/TRBV12-4
TGTGCCAGCAGCTCGACGGGGGGGACCCAGTACTTC
CASSSTGGTQYF
>NA|TRBJ2-2|NA|TRBV27
TGTGCCAGCAGTTGGTGGAACACCGGGGAGCTGTTTTTT
CASSWWNTGELFF
>TRBD1|TRBJ2-1|NA|TRBV11-2
TGTGCCAGCTTAAGGATACAGGGGTGGAATGAGCAGTTCTTC
CASLRIQGWNEQFF
>TRBD1|TRBJ1-5|few|TRBV6-2/TRBV6-3
TGTGCCAGCCGATCCGGGACAGGGGGCCAGCCCCAGCATTTT
CASRSGTGGQPQHF
>NA|TRBJ2-1|NA|TRBV20-1
TGCAGTGCTAGCTCCCTAGCGAACCCCTACAATGAGCAGTTCTTC
CSASSLANPYNEQFF
>TRBD2|TRBJ2-3|few|TRBV11-3
TGTGCCAGCAGTATAACTAGCGGGTCAGATACGCAGTATTTT
CASSITSGSDTQYF
>NA|TRBJ1-1|few|TRBV5-1
TGCGCCAGCAGCGGGGGGGGGGTTGGATCTGAAGCTTTCTTT
CASSGGGVGSEAFF
>NA|TRBJ1-5|many|TRBV2
TGTGCCAGCAGTGAAGATTTGGGGAGCAATCAGCCCCAGCATTTT
CASSEDLGSNQPQHF
>TRBD1|TRBJ2-7|few|TRBV6-1
TGTGCCAGCAGTCGGGGGACAGGGATTTCCAACGAGCAGTACTTC
CASSRGTGISNEQYF
>NA|TRBJ1-6|few|TRBV6-1
TGTGCCAGCAGTCCAACCCGACAGTGGCTTAATTCACCCCTCCACTTT
CASSPTRQWLNSPLHF
>NA|TRBJ1-1|NA|TRBV27
TGTGCCACCTCTGGGGGGAGGAACACTGAAGCTTTCTTT
CATSGGRNTEAFF
>NA|TRBJ1-1|NA|TRBV27
TGTGCCAGCAGGGAACATACGAACACTGAAGCTTTCTTT
CASREHTNTEAFF
>TRBD1|TRBJ2-3|few|TRBV5-6
TGTGCCAGCAGCCCTGGCGTTCCACAGGGGGACCTATCCAAAGATACGCAGTATTTT
CASSPGVPQGDLSKDTQYF
>TRBD2|TRBJ2-2|few|TRBV11-2
TGTGCCAGCAGCTTACTGCGGGGAGCGGGGGAGCTGCTTTTT
CASSLLRGAGELLF
>NA|TRBJ1-2|NA|TRBV7-9
TGTGCCAGCAGCCCGCCGGGGGTGGGTGGCTACACCTTC
CASSPPGVGGYTF
>NA|TRBJ1-5|many|TRBV30
TGTGCCTGGAGTGTTCGAGAGAATCAGCCCCAGCATTTT
CAWSVRENQPQHF
>TRBD1|TRBJ2-1|NA|TRBV6-1
TGTGCCAGCAGTGGGGGACAGGCTTTGAATGAGCAGTTCTTC
CASSGGQALNEQFF
>NA|TRBJ2-1|many|TRBV2
TGTGCCAGCAGTGATGGGCGGGTCTCCTACAATGAGCAGTTCTTC
CASSDGRVSYNEQFF
>NA|TRBJ1-1|NA|TRBV5-1
TGCGCCAGCAGCTTGGGGCAGATTATGAACACTGAAGCTTTCTTT
CASSLGQIMNTEAFF
>NA|TRBJ2-3|many|TRBV6-1
TGTGCCAGCATGGAGGGGTTCCACACAGATACGCAGTATTTT
CASMEGFHTDTQYF
>NA|TRBJ2-1|many|TRBV11-2
TGTGCCAGCGCATCCCCGTTGAATGAGCAGTTCTTC
CASASPLNEQFF
>NA|TRBJ1-6|few|TRBV20-1
TGCAGTGCTAGAGATCAGGGTCAAAATTCACCCCTCCACTTT
CSARDQGQNSPLHF
>NA|TRBJ1-5|few|TRBV25-1
TGTGCCAGCAGTGAAGTGGGGCTCAATCAGCCCCAGCATTTT
CASSEVGLNQPQHF
>TRBD1|TRBJ1-5|many|TRBV7-8
TGTGCCAGCAGCCCGGACAGGGTTCAGAGTCAGCCCCAGCATTTT
CASSPDRVQSQPQHF
>NA|TRBJ1-5|few|TRBV10-3
TGTGCCATCAGTGACCCAGGACGGCTCAATCAGCCCCAGCATTTT
CAISDPGRLNQPQHF
>NA|TRBJ2-7|few|TRBV14
TGTGCCAGCAGCCAAGATGAAGGGCCGGTGGACGAGCAGTACTTC
CASSQDEGPVDEQYF
>NA|TRBJ1-2|many|TRBV2
TGTGCCAGCAGTGAAGCGCCGTTGGACACAAAGCGCGGCTACACCTTC
CASSEAPLDTKRGYTF
>TRBD2|TRBJ2-1|NA|TRBV9
TGTGCCAGCAGCGTAGTTAGCGGGAGCACCTACAATGAGCAGTTCTTC
CASSVVSGSTYNEQFF
>TRBD2|TRBJ2-3|many|TRBV20-1
TGCAGTGCTCTTTCAGCGGGGCTACGTATGGGCACAGATACGCAGTATTTT
CSALSAGLRMGTDTQYF
>TRBD1|TRBJ2-1|many|TRBV5-1
TGCGCCAGCAGCTTGGGACAGGGGATCGATGAGCAGTTCTTC
CASSLGQGIDEQFF
>NA|TRBJ1-2|NA|TRBV6-2/TRBV6-3
TGTGCCAGCAGTTCCTCTCCGACGAGACCCGGACCCTATGGCTACACCTTC
CASSSSPTRPGPYGYTF